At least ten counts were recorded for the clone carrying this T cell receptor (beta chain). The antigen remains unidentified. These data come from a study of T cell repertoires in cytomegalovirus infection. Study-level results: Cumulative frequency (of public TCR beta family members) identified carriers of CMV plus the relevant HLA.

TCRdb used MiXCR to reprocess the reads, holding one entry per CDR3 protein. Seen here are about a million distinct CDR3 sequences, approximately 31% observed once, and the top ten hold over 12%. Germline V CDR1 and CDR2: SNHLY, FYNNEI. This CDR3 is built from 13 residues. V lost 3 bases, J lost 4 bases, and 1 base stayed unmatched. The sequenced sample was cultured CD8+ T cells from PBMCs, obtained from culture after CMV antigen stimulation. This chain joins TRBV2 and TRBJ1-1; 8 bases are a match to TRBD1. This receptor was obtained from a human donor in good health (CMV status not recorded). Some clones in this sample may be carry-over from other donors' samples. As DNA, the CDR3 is TGTGCCAGCAGTGATACAGGGGGCACTGAAGCTTTCTTT. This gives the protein CASSDTGGTEAFF.